This entry lists 12 T cell receptor beta chains sequenced from one sample in a study of CXCR3-negative and CXCR3-positive naive CD8 T cells. Researchers prepared the TRB cDNA libraries using 5' RACE with UMI labels. TCRdb reprocessed the 5' RACE reads and keeps a single row for each CDR3 protein, giving no DNA. The sample includes fewer than 95,000 distinct CDR3 sequences. Sequencing was carried out using naive CXCR3- CD8+ T cells from blood. Subset in this sample: CD45RO-CCR7+CD27+CD95- naive CD8+ T cells lacking CXCR3 (TNR3-). The receptors were sampled from a human donor in good health. Some clones in this sample may be carry-over from other donors' samples.

The J gene is TRBJ2-2, the V gene TRBV4-1; without DNA, the TCRdb call of TRBD1 cannot be checked. The CDR3 has 13 residues. The germline V gene encodes CDR1 MGHRA and CDR2 YSYEKL. The CDR3 loop is CASSQQGAGELFF.

This rearrangement joins TRBV5-1 to TRBJ2-7. Germline V gene sequence: CDR1 SGHRS, CDR2 YFSETQ. The CDR3 covers 12 residues. CDR3 residues: CASRTGENEQYF.

The rearrangement joins TRBV29-1 to TRBJ1-1. The CDR3 totals 12 residues. Germline CDR1 is SQVTM and CDR2 is ANQGSEA. This CDR3 is CRTVRSNTEAFF. Variable domain in full (rest from reference TRBV29-1 and TRBJ1-1): SAVISQKPSRDICQRGTSLTIQCQVDSQVTMMFWYRQQPGQSLTLIATANQGSEATYESGFVIDKFPISRPNLTFSTLTVSNMSPEDSSIYLCRTVRSNTEAFFGQGTRLTVV.

The V call is TRBV2, the J call TRBJ2-7; the D call from TCRdb, TRBD1, cannot be confirmed without DNA. This CDR3 is built from 14 residues. The V gene's germline CDR1 is SNHLY and CDR2 FYNNEI. The CDR3 here is CASSAGQGFYEQYF.

The genes are TRBV7-8 and TRBJ1-1; the TRBD1 assignment by TCRdb is unverifiable without DNA. Looked up from germline, CDR1 is SGHVS and CDR2 is FQNEAQ. CDR3 size: 13 residues. CDR3 residues: CASSPGLNTEAFF.

This chain connects TRBV4-1 to TRBJ2-5; no DNA is available, so the TRBD1 call from TCRdb remains unchecked. Germline lookup yields CDR1 MGHRA and CDR2 YSYEKL. The CDR3 covers 13 residues. CDR3 loop: CASRRDAGETQYF.

The chain carries TRBV20-1 and TRBJ2-1; TCRdb's D call of TRBD2 is untestable without DNA. Germline CDR1 is DFQATT and CDR2 is SNEGSKA (reference sequence). The CDR3 totals 12 residues. The CDR3: CSARQRDNEQFF.

The chain recombines TRBV29-1 with TRBJ2-7. This CDR3 is built from 12 residues. Per the germline V gene, CDR1 is SQVTM and CDR2 is ANQGSEA. CDR3 amino acids: CSVDVADYEQYF.

The J gene is TRBJ2-7, the V gene TRBV20-1; TCRdb outputs TRBD1, but without DNA this stays unchecked. CDR3 length equals 14 residues. Germline V gene sequence: CDR1 DFQATT, CDR2 SNEGSKA (reference sequence). The CDR3 sequence is CSAADREIWYEQYF.

The genes are TRBV20-1 and TRBJ1-6. In germline, CDR1 is DFQATT, CDR2 SNEGSKA (reference sequence). The CDR3 contains 15 residues. The CDR3 spells CSARDPTADNSPLHF.

The chain links TRBV20-1 to TRBJ2-7; TCRdb's D gene call, TRBD1, goes unchecked for lack of DNA. Germline CDR1 and CDR2: DFQATT and SNEGSKA (reference sequence). The CDR3 covers 13 residues. The chain's CDR3 is CSARGTGVYEQYF.

The V gene is TRBV12-3 or TRBV12-4, the J gene TRBJ1-1. This CDR3 has 13 residues. CDR3 residues: CASIGRANTEAFF.